This TCR beta chain was identified during a study of blood T cells in healthy people across ages (dated by TCRdb to 2014 to 2015). At the level of the whole study: Template switching captured roughly one uniquely barcoded TCR beta cDNA molecule per two T cells in model experiments. Using the same blood draw, the study looked at two additional independent replicas of 1 million unique cDNA reads for two donors, one aged 18 to 30 and the other aged 80 or older. Age-related changes in TCR beta repertoire diversity were measured in the study by deep sequencing normalized with unique cDNA molecular identifiers. The donors were divided into four age groups: young (average around 15 years), middle-aged (about 40), aged (62) and long-lived (roughly 82). To avoid experimental bias, donors of different ages were distributed randomly across sequencing lanes. Findings and caveats that apply to the study as a whole: Compared with the aged group, the long-lived group had more naive CD4+ T cells, fewer expanded clones and increased TCR diversity, a pattern suggesting age selection. Bulk unsorted PBMC profiling prevented conclusive comparison of naive and antigen-experienced compartments. There was a strong correlation between observed TCR beta diversity and the percentage of naive T cells measured by flow cytometry. Observed TCR beta diversity per million T cells fell roughly linearly with age, and a significant reduction was already apparent by age about 36. Estimates of total diversity based on one million sequenced T cells were considered lower bounds and underestimates. Because the CMV infection status of the donors was unknown, age-related changes in expanded clonotypes may potentially have been confounded.

Library preparation was by 5' RACE. A second PCR of roughly 7 to 12 cycles was run with a J-beta primer mix and a sample-barcoded 5' primer. A unique molecular identifier was introduced onto each TCR beta cDNA molecule by a template-switch 5' adaptor carrying 12 random nucleotides. At least 2.5 million CDR3-containing paired-end reads were obtained from each sample. The Mint cDNA synthesis kit, primed by a TRBC-specific oligonucleotide, was used to synthesize first-strand cDNA from all RNA. Following uracil-DNA glycosylase treatment, a first 18-cycle PCR with universal primers M1SS and BC2_uni_R was performed on all cDNA. Under the source paper's analysis protocol: For normalization, 1 million high-quality reads, each with a distinct molecular identifier, were randomly selected from each sample. Reads with shared molecular identifiers were discarded instead of being binned into consensus sequences. MiTCR, run with a Q25 quality threshold and the strictest error-elimination algorithm, handled CDR3 identification, clonotype clustering and error correction. Lower-bound total TCR beta diversity was estimated with a nonparametric unseen species model using Euler transformation. The public reads were reanalyzed by TCRdb: fastp trimming at Q25, MiXCR alignment, in-frame beta chains only. A single entry per CDR3 protein holds the most common genes and DNA from its merged rows. The V and J calls were not made by the authors but by TCRdb's processing. The sample table contains around 1,900,000 distinct CDR3 sequences; only one count was recorded for 30% to 40% of them. The top ten clonotypes cover roughly 24% of the sample.

Systemically healthy Caucasian individuals from Russia, around 39 in total and aged about 6 to 100 years, were included as donors. Each donor gave ten milliliters of peripheral blood, drawn into EDTA-treated Vacutainer tubes. Ficoll-Paque density-gradient centrifugation was used to isolate PBMCs, with at least 7 million per sample. Total RNA, at least 5 micrograms per sample, was extracted from PBMCs with Trizol reagent. Naive CD45RAhigh/CD27high T cell percentages were measured by flow cytometry on a PBMC aliquot from every donor. Note on this clonotype: Its antigen has not been determined. No quality values exist for individual bases; no much larger clone is one base distant.

The TCR originated in a human donor in good health. The source material was blood.

The nucleotides read TGCAGTGCTAGAGTGAGTCCCTACGAGCAGTACTTC. Its product reads: CSARVSPYEQYF. The chain joins TRBV20-1 to TRBJ2-7, with the D gene call left open. The CDR3, from cysteine to phenylalanine, totals 12 residues. The sequence is cut down to CDR3 DNA, 36 bases in frame from base 1. V is clipped by 1 base and J by 2 bases, and the sequence between their germline boundaries is 6 bases long. From a lookup of the germline V gene (reference sequence), CDR1 and CDR2 are DFQATT and SNEGSKA.